The 2 T cell receptor beta chains below all came from one sample that was sequenced in a study of CD8+ T cells in alopecia areata. It was cDNA, reverse transcribed from extracted RNA, that served as the sequencing template. Only in-frame clones appear in the TCRdb table, and some are missing; sequencing was by immunoSEQ multiplex PCR. The sample consists of 150,000 to 200,000 clones, roughly 60% of them appearing once. As for treatment: oral pan-JAK inhibitor, 5-10 mg twice daily. Sequencing was performed on CD4+ T cells sorted from blood, taken around week 50, from a patient treated with tofacitinib. Source of these receptors: a human donor with alopecia areata.

The rearrangement uses TRBV5-4 and TRBJ2-7, with 10 bases identical to TRBD1. The CDR3 has 15 residues. Germline V gene sequence: CDR1 SGHNT, CDR2 YYREEE (reference sequence). V dropped 6 bases and J dropped 3; count of bases not matched to a gene: 9. CDR3 amino acids: CASTLQGDRGYEQYF. In DNA, the CDR3 is TGTGCCAGCACCCTCCAGGGGGACAGGGGCTACGAGCAGTACTTC.

V gene TRBV5-1 combines with J gene TRBJ2-7, with D perhaps TRBD1 (6 bases). Per the germline V gene, CDR1 is SGHRS and CDR2 is YFSETQ. The V end lost 0 bases, the J end lost 5 bases, and 18 bases lay between the germline ends. This CDR3 spans 16 amino acids. The CDR3 is CASSLDGLGQGNEQYF. The CDR3 DNA follows: TGCGCCAGCAGCTTGGACGGGTTGGGGCAGGGGAACGAGCAGTACTTC.